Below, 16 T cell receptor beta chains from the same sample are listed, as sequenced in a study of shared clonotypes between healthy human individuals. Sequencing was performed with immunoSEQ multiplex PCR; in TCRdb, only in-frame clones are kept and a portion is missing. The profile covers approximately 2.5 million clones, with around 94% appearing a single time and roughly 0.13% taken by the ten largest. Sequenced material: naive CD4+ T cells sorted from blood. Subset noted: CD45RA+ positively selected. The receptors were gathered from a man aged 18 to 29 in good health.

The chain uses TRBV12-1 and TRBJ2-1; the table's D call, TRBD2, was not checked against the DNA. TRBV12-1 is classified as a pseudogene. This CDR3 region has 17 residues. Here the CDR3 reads CASSPLEGTSSYNEQFF. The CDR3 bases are TGTGCCAGCAGCCCGCTTGAGGGAACCAGCTCCTACAATGAGCAGTTCTTC.

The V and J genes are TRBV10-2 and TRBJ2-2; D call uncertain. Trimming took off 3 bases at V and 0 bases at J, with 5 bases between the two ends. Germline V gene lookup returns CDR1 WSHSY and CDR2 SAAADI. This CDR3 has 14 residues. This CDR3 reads CASSEGPNTGELFF. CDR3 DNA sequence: TGCGCCAGCAGTGAAGGCCCGAACACCGGGGAGCTGTTTTTT.

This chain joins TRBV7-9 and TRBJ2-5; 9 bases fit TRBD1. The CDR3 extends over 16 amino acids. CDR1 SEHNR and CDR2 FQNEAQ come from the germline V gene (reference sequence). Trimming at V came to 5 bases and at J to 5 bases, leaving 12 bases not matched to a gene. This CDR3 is CASSADRGVFGETQYF. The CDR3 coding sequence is TGTGCCAGCAGCGCGGACAGGGGAGTCTTTGGGGAGACCCAGTACTTC.

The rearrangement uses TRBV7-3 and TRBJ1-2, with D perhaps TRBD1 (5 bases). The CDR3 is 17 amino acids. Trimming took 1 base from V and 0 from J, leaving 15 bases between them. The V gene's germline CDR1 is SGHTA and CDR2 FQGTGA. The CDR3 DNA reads TGTGCCAGCAGCTTAAATGGAGGGGCACCATCTAACTATGGCTACACCTTC. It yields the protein CASSLNGGAPSNYGYTF.

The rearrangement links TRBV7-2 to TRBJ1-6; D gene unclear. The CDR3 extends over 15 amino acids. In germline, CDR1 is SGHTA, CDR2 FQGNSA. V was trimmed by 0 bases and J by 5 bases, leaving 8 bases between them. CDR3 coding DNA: TGTGCCAGCAGCTTAGCAGGGATTGATAATTCACCCCTCCACTTT. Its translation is CASSLAGIDNSPLHF. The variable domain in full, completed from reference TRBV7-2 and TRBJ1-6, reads GAGVSQSPSNKVTEKGKDVELRCDPISGHTALYWYRQSLGQGLEFLIYFQGNSAPDKSGLPSDRFSAERTGGSVSTLTIQRTQQEDSAVYLCASSLAGIDNSPLHFGNGTRLTVT.

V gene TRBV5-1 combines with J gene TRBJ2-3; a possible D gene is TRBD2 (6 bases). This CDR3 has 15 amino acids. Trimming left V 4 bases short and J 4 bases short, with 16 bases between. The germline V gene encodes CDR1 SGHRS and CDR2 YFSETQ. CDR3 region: CASSLPSAQADTQYF. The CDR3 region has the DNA TGCGCCAGCAGCCTGCCTAGCGCTCAAGCAGATACGCAGTATTTT.

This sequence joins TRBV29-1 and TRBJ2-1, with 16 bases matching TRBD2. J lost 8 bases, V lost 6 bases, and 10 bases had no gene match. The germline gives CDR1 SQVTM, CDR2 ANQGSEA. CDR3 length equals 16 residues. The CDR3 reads CSVEGLAGGPFDEQFF. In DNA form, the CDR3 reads TGCAGCGTCGAGGGACTAGCGGGAGGGCCATTCGATGAGCAGTTCTTC.

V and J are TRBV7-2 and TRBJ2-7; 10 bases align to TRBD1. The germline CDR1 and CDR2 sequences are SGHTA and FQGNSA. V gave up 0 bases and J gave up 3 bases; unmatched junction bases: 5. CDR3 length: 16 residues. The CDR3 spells CASSLARGQGIYEQYF. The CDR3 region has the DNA TGTGCCAGCAGCTTAGCCCGGGGACAGGGGATCTACGAGCAGTACTTC.

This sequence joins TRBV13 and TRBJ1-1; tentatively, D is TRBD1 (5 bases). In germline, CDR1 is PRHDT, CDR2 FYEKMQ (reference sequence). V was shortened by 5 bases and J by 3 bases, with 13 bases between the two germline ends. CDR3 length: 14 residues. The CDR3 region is CASSPVGGYTEAFF. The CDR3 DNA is TGTGCCAGCAGCCCAGTGGGGGGATACACTGAAGCTTTCTTT.

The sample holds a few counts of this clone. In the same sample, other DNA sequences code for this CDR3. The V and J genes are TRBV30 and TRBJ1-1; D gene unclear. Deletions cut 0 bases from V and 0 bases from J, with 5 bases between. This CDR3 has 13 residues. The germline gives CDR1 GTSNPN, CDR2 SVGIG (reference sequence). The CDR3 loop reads CAWSVQLNTEAFF. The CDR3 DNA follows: TGTGCCTGGAGTGTACAATTGAACACTGAAGCTTTCTTT.

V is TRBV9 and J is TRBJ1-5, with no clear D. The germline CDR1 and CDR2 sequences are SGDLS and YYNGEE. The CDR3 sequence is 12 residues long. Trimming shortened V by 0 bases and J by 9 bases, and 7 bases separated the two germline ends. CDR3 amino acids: CASSVVGGPQHF. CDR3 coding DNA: TGTGCCAGCAGCGTAGTGGGCGGGCCCCAGCATTTT.

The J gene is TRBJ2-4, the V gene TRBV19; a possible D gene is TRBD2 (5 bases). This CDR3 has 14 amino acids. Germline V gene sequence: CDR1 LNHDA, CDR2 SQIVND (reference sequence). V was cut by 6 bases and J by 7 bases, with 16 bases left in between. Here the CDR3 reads CASRQLAGGNIQYF. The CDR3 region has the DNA TGTGCCAGTAGGCAGCTGGCGGGCGGGAACATTCAGTACTTC.

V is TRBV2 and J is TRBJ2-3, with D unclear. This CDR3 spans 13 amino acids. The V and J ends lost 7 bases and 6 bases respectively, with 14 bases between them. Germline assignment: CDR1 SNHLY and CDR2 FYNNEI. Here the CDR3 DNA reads TGTGCCAGCATACCCCAAACTTCCGATACGCAGTATTTT. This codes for CASIPQTSDTQYF.

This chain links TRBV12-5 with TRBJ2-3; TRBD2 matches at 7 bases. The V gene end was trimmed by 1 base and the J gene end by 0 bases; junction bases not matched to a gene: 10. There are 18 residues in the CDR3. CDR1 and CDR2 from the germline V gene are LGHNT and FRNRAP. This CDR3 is CASGLDRFGGTSTDTQYF. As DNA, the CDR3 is TGTGCTAGTGGTTTGGACCGATTCGGGGGGACTAGCACAGATACGCAGTATTTT.

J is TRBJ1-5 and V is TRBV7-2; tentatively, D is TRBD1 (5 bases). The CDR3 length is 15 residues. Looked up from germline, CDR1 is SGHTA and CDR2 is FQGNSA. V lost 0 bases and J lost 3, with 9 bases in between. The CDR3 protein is CASSLALGDNQPQHF. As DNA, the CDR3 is TGTGCCAGCAGCTTAGCGCTAGGGGACAATCAGCCCCAGCATTTT.

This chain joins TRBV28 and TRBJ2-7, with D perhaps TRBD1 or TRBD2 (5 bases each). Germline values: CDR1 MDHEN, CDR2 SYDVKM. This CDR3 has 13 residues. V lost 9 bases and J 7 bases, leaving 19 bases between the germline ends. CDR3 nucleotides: TGTGCCAGTTTAGGTTCAGGGCGAGGGGAGCAGTACTTC. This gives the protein CASLGSGRGEQYF.